The 15 T cell receptor beta chains below come from one sample, sequenced in a study of regulatory T cells in long-lasting Graves disease. For TCR beta, libraries came from iRepertoire HTBI primers and Arm-PCR of CDR3 regions. MiXCR was run by TCRdb on the multiplex PCR reads, yielding one entry per CDR3 protein. The sample includes around 450,000 distinct CDR3 sequences, around 15% of them seen just once. Specified time point: newly diagnosed GD, antithyroid drugs for less than 3 months. The TCR library was prepared using RNA isolated from PBMCs. The data also belong to a second study, concerning T cells in Graves' hyperthyroidism and ophthalmopathy.

The sample here was peripheral blood mononuclear cells (PBMCs), taken at new diagnosis, from a patient treated with antithyroid drugs. The origin of the receptors is a man aged 35 to 55 with Graves disease.

This clonotype has ten or more counts. This chain joins TRBV5-6 and TRBJ2-2; D is unclear. Trimming cost V 1 base and J 5 bases, with 9 bases left between them. The CDR3 covers 14 residues. Germline lookup yields CDR1 SGHDT and CDR2 YYEEEE. CDR3 protein: CASSLFPRTGELFF. The CDR3 DNA reads as TGTGCCAGCAGCTTGTTCCCACGGACCGGGGAGCTGTTTTTT.

The sample holds a few counts of this clonotype. A read error is possible here, since a much larger clone lies one base away. The chain is built from TRBV11-2 and TRBJ2-3, with D perhaps matching TRBD1 (6 bases). Trimming took 4 bases from V and 4 from J, leaving 12 bases between them. In germline, CDR1 is SGHAT, CDR2 FQNNGV. The CDR3 sequence is 14 residues long. This chain's CDR3 is CASSSYQGPDTQYF. The CDR3 coding sequence is TGTGCCAGCAGCTCATACCAGGGGCCAGATACGCAGTATTTT.

Ten or more counts support this clonotype. The chain joins TRBV2 to TRBJ1-2; TRBD1 agrees at 8 bases. Trimming removed 6 bases from V and 7 bases from J; junction bases left unmatched: 7. Germline values: CDR1 SNHLY, CDR2 FYNNEI. The CDR3 consists of 13 residues. The CDR3 DNA reads TGTGCCAGCAGAGAGGACAGGGCTGGTGGCTACACCTTC. It encodes CASREDRAGGYTF.

This clonotype was seen many times. The chain employs TRBV19 and TRBJ2-2, with 7 positions matching TRBD1. V was pared by 9 bases and J by 3 bases, with 7 bases of the junction left unmatched. The CDR3 totals 14 residues. CDR1 is LNHDA, CDR2 SQIVND, per germline (reference sequence). CDR3 loop: CASSRDRYTGELFF. The CDR3 DNA is TGTGCCAGCAGCCGGGACAGATACACCGGGGAGCTGTTTTTT.

This clonotype was observed a few times. The CDR3 bases are TGCAGTGCTAGAGGATTAGCGGGAGTCGGCGAGCAGTACTTC. Translated: CSARGLAGVGEQYF. V is TRBV20-1 and J is TRBJ2-7; 9 positions match TRBD2. The CDR3 has 14 residues. Per the germline V gene, CDR1 is DFQATT and CDR2 is SNEGSKA (reference sequence). The J segment lost 6 bases and the V segment lost 1 base, leaving 7 bases of the junction unmatched.

This clonotype has at least ten counts. One junction end disagrees with the germline gene, perhaps due to a read error. V gene TRBV11-2 combines with J gene TRBJ2-5, with 10 nucleotides matching TRBD2. The CDR3 loop spans 16 amino acids. Germline CDR1 and CDR2: SGHAT and FQNNGV. CDR3 region: CASSLRRGLAGESQYF. The CDR3 DNA follows: TGTGCCAGCAGCCTCCGGAGGGGCCTAGCGGGAGAGTCCCAGTACTTC.

Details on this clonotype: A much larger clone is a single base away; this may be a read error. The rearrangement uses TRBV6-1 and TRBJ2-7; TRBD2 might be the D (6 bases). Germline CDR1 reads MNHNS; CDR2 reads SASEGT. This CDR3 spans 15 amino acids. In DNA form, the CDR3 reads TGTGCCAGCAGCGTACCTACGGGAGCCCCCTACGGGCAGTACTTC. Amino acids: CASSVPTGAPYGQYF.

Turning to this clonotype: This likely came from a read error, as a far larger clone is one base away. J is TRBJ2-4 and V is TRBV20-1; the match to TRBD2 covers 13 bases. Looked up from germline, CDR1 is DFQATT and CDR2 is SNEGSKA (reference sequence). V gave up 7 bases and J gave up 13 bases; unmatched junction bases: 13. The CDR3 runs to 14 residues. The CDR3 reads CSDRKGLAGRGQYF. The CDR3 DNA reads TGCAGTGATCGGAAGGGACTAGCGGGACGTGGGCAGTACTTC.

This clonotype was observed at least ten times. The chain joins TRBV7-9 to TRBJ2-7; TRBD2 matches at 9 bases. The germline V gene encodes CDR1 SEHNR and CDR2 FQNEAQ (reference sequence). Trimming at V came to 3 bases and at J to 6 bases, leaving 12 bases not matched to a gene. CDR3 length: 16 amino acids. DNA for the CDR3: TGTGCCAGCAGCTTTTCGGCGGGAGGGCCGAGGAGCGAGCAGTACTTC. Protein product: CASSFSAGGPRSEQYF.

This clonotype showed up just a few times. The V call is TRBV6-4, the J call TRBJ2-2, with TRBD2 matching 14 bases. The CDR3 runs 15 residues. The V gene's germline CDR1 is MRHNA and CDR2 SNTAGT. J was trimmed by 5 bases and V by 11 bases; bases with no gene match: 7. In DNA, the CDR3 is TGTGCCGGCCGACTAGCGGGAGGGCCTACCGGGGAGCTGTTTTTT. It codes for CAGRLAGGPTGELFF.

This clonotype was picked up many times. V gene TRBV20-1 combines with J gene TRBJ2-1; D ambiguous. Trimming pared 6 bases from V and 5 bases from J, leaving 26 bases between. The V gene's germline CDR1 is DFQATT and CDR2 SNEGSKA (reference sequence). The CDR3 runs 17 residues. In DNA form, the CDR3 reads TGCAGTGCACGATCTCTAAATTCAATTCTTTCGGACAATGAGCAGTTCTTC. As protein: CSARSLNSILSDNEQFF.

This clonotype was counted a few times. The CDR3 loop is CASSPAKGAVEIGEKLFF. The CDR3 DNA is TGTGCCAGCAGCCCAGCTAAGGGAGCAGTAGAAATTGGTGAAAAACTGTTTTTT. The rearrangement uses TRBV7-9 and TRBJ1-4; D is unresolved. V lost 5 bases, J lost 7 bases, and 26 bases lay in between. Germline V CDR1 and CDR2: SEHNR, FQNEAQ (reference sequence). This CDR3 comprises 18 residues.

The genes are TRBV28 and TRBJ2-5, with 10 bases aligning to TRBD1. V lost 7 bases to trimming and J lost 5 bases; unmatched junction nucleotides: 13. CDR1 is MDHEN, CDR2 SYDVKM, per germline. The length of the CDR3 is 16 residues. The CDR3 reads CASTSTRDRGWETQYF. The CDR3 DNA reads as TGTGCCAGCACCTCAACCCGGGACAGGGGTTGGGAGACCCAGTACTTC.

The chain uses TRBV30 and TRBJ2-5; D tentatively fits TRBD1 or TRBD2 (5 bases each). TRBJ2-1 matches the DNA end more closely, so the J call is doubtful. Germline values: CDR1 GTSNPN, CDR2 SVGIG (reference sequence). This CDR3 has 13 residues. The CDR3 loop is CAWSGGPNNEQFF. The CDR3 region has the DNA TGTGCCTGGAGTGGGGGACCAAACAATGAGCAGTTCTTC.

This clonotype was seen a few times. This chain links TRBV29-1 with TRBJ2-7; the match to TRBD1 covers 9 bases. The CDR3 runs to 14 residues. Germline-derived CDR1 and CDR2 are SQVTM and ANQGSEA. Trimming at V came to 3 bases and at J to 3 bases, leaving 6 bases not matched to a gene. CDR3 nucleotide sequence: TGCAGCGTTGACCTACAGACAGGGGGCTACGAGCAGTACTTC. Its protein is CSVDLQTGGYEQYF.